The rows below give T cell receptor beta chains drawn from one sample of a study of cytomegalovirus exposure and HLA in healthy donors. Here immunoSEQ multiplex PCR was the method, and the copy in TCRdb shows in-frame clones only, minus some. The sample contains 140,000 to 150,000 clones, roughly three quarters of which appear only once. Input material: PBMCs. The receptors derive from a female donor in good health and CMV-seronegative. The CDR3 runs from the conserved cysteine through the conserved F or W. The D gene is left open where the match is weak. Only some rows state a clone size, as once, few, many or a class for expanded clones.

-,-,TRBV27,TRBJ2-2,CASSGGTGELFF,TGTGCCAGCAGTGGAGGCACCGGGGAGCTGTTTTTT
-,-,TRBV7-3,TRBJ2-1,CASSLAGTTRNEQFF,TGTGCCAGCAGCTTAGCAGGGACAACTAGAAATGAGCAGTTCTTC
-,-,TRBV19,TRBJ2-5,CASSSNLVQGTKTQYF,TGTGCCAGTAGTAGTAACCTTGTACAGGGTACAAAGACCCAGTACTTC
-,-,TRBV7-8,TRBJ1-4,CASSSRQAATNEKLFF,TGTGCCAGCAGCTCTAGACAGGCTGCAACTAATGAAAAACTGTTTTTT
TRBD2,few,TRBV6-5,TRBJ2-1,CASSYLGTSGNNEQFF,TGTGCCAGCAGTTACCTGGGGACTAGCGGGAACAATGAGCAGTTCTTC
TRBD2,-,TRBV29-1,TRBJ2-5,CSVDPGLAGGQETQYF,TGCAGCGTTGATCCAGGACTAGCGGGGGGCCAAGAGACCCAGTACTTC
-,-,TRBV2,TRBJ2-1,CASRELAPNTFNEQFF,TGTGCCAGCAGAGAGCTAGCGCCGAATACTTTCAATGAGCAGTTCTTC
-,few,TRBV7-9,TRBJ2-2,CASSFRRQVAGELFF,TGTGCCAGCAGCTTTAGGAGACAGGTGGCCGGGGAGCTGTTTTTT
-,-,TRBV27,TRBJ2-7,CASSRSYEQYF,TGTGCCAGCAGCCGCTCCTACGAGCAGTACTTC
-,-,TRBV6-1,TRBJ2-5,CASGGTVQETQYF,TGTGCCAGCGGAGGGACAGTCCAAGAGACCCAGTACTTC
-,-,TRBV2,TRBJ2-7,CASSETYEQYF,TGTGCCAGCAGTGAAACATACGAGCAGTACTTC
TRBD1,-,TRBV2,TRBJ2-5,CASSDRQGKYQETQYF,TGTGCCAGCAGTGACCGACAGGGGAAGTACCAAGAGACCCAGTACTTC
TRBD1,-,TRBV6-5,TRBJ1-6,CASTRGHSPLHF,TGTGCCAGCACCAGGGGGCACTCACCCCTCCACTTT
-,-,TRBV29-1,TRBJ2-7,CSAKDSSYEQYF,TGCAGCGCAAAGGACAGTTCCTACGAGCAGTACTTC
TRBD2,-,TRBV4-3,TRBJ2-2,CASSQSWGGTGELFF,TGCGCCAGCAGCCAATCCTGGGGGGGTACCGGGGAGCTGTTTTTT
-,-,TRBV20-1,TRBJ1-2,CSLGTRYGYTF,TGCTCCCTGGGGACAAGATATGGCTACACCTTC
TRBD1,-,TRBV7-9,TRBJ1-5,CASSPIGTVNQPQHF,TGTGCCAGCAGCCCAATCGGGACAGTTAATCAGCCCCAGCATTTT
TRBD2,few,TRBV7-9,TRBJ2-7,CASRQGLGHYEQYF,TGTGCCAGCAGACAGGGACTAGGGCACTACGAGCAGTACTTC
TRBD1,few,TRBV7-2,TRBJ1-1,CASSYLVGGEAFF,TGTGCCAGCAGCTACCTTGTAGGGGGCGAAGCTTTCTTT
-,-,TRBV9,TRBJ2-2,CASSGTLNTGELFF,TGTGCCAGCAGCGGGACTCTGAACACCGGGGAGCTGTTTTTT
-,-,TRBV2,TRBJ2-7,CASSEAGTLSYEQYF,TGTGCCAGCAGTGAAGCCGGGACATTGTCCTACGAGCAGTACTTC
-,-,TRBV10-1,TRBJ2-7,CASSETGMHEQYF,TGCGCCAGCAGTGAGACAGGGATGCACGAGCAGTACTTC
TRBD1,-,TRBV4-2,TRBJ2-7,CASSQETGGFYEQYF,TGTGCCAGCAGCCAAGAGACAGGGGGCTTCTACGAGCAGTACTTC
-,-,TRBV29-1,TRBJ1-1,CSVRGQPNTEAFF,TGCAGCGTTCGTGGACAGCCGAACACTGAAGCTTTCTTT
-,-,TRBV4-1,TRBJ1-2,CASSQVFFKESYYGYTF,TGCGCCAGCAGCCAAGTTTTCTTCAAGGAGAGCTACTATGGCTACACCTTC
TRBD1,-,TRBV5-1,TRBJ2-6,CASSLRDRASGANVLTF,TGCGCCAGCAGCCTCCGGGACAGGGCTTCTGGGGCCAACGTCCTGACTTTC
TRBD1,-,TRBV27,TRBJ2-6,CASSGTGTEFSGANVLTF,TGTGCCAGCAGCGGGACCGGGACAGAATTCTCTGGGGCCAACGTCCTGACTTTC
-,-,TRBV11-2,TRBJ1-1,CASSLRWGETNTEAFF,TGTGCCAGCAGCCTTAGGTGGGGGGAGACGAACACTGAAGCTTTCTTT
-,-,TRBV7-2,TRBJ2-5,CASSPRLPQETQYF,TGTGCCAGCAGCCCTCGACTGCCGCAAGAGACCCAGTACTTC
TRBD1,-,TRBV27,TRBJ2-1,CASSSRGHEQFF,TGTGCCAGCAGTAGCAGGGGGCATGAGCAGTTCTTC
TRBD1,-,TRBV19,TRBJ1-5,CASSIIQGQVNQPQHF,TGTGCCAGTAGTATAATCCAGGGACAGGTCAATCAGCCCCAGCATTTT
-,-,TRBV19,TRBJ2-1,CASSILGTQRYNEQFF,TGTGCCAGTAGTATACTCGGGACACAGAGATACAATGAGCAGTTCTTC
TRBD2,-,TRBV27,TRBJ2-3,CASKHGLAYTDTQYF,TGTGCCAGCAAGCACGGACTAGCGTACACAGATACGCAGTATTTT
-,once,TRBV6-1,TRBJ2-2,CASSAVSNTGELFF,TGTGCCAGCAGTGCAGTCTCGAACACCGGGGAGCTGTTTTTT
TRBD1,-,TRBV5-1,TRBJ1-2,CASSLETWTGFSGYTF,TGCGCCAGCAGCTTGGAGACATGGACAGGGTTTAGTGGCTACACCTTC
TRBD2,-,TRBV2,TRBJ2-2,CASSRLATGELFF,TGTGCCAGCAGCCGACTAGCGACCGGGGAGCTGTTTTTT
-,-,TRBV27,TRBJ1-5,CASSSTGYQPQHF,TGTGCCAGCAGTTCAACAGGGTATCAGCCCCAGCATTTT
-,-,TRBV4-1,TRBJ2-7,CASSQVWDKSYEQYF,TGCGCCAGCAGCCAAGTGTGGGACAAGTCCTACGAGCAGTACTTC
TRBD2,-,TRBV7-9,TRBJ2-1,CASSLGSGTYNEQFF,TGTGCCAGCAGCTTGGGTAGCGGGACCTACAATGAGCAGTTCTTC
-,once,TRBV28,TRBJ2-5,CASSQQTRQETQYF,TGTGCCAGCAGTCAACAGACTAGACAAGAGACCCAGTACTTC
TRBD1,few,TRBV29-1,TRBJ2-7,CSVWGKGTEDYEQYF,TGCAGCGTGTGGGGAAAAGGGACAGAAGACTACGAGCAGTACTTC
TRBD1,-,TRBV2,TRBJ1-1,CASPTVDRGSEAFF,TGTGCCAGCCCCACCGTAGACAGGGGGTCTGAAGCTTTCTTT
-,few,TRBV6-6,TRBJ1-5,CASSDRSNQPQHF,TGTGCCAGCAGTGACAGGAGCAATCAGCCCCAGCATTTT
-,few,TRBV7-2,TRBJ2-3,CASSLAVFTDTQYF,TGTGCCAGCAGCTTAGCTGTATTCACAGATACGCAGTATTTT
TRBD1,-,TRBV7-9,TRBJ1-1,CASSFLGQGRIPLLAFF,TGTGCCAGCAGCTTCCTGGGACAGGGGAGGATCCCCCTCTTAGCTTTCTTT
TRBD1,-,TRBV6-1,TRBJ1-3,CASSARPGTAGNTIYF,TGTGCCAGCAGTGCTCGACCCGGGACAGCTGGAAACACCATATATTTT
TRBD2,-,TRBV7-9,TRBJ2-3,CASNSGLAGTTDTQYF,TGTGCCAGCAACTCCGGGCTAGCGGGGACCACAGATACGCAGTATTTT
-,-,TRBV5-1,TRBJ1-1,CASSLVGGASTEAFF,TGCGCCAGCAGCTTGGTAGGGGGGGCCAGCACTGAAGCTTTCTTT
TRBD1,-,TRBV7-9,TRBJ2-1,CASSGQGPDEQFF,TGTGCCAGCAGCGGACAGGGTCCGGATGAGCAGTTCTTC
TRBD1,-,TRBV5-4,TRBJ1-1,CASSFPGTGNTEAFF,TGTGCCAGCAGCTTCCCCGGGACAGGGAACACTGAAGCTTTCTTT
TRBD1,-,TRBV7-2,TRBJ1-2,CASSDGQVLYGYTF,TGTGCCAGCAGCGACGGACAGGTCCTCTATGGCTACACCTTC
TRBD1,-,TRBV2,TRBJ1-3,CASWGTGRAGNTIYF,TGTGCCAGCTGGGGGACAGGCCGGGCCGGAAACACCATATATTTT
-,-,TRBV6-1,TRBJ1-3,CASSEVDFLSSGNTIYF,TGTGCCAGCAGTGAAGTTGACTTCCTGAGCTCTGGAAACACCATATATTTT
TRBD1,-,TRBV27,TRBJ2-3,CASSPWTGGTDTQYF,TGTGCCAGCAGCCCCTGGACAGGGGGGACAGATACGCAGTATTTT
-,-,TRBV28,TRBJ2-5,CASSLPAGAQETQYF,TGTGCCAGCAGTTTACCGGCGGGTGCCCAAGAGACCCAGTACTTC